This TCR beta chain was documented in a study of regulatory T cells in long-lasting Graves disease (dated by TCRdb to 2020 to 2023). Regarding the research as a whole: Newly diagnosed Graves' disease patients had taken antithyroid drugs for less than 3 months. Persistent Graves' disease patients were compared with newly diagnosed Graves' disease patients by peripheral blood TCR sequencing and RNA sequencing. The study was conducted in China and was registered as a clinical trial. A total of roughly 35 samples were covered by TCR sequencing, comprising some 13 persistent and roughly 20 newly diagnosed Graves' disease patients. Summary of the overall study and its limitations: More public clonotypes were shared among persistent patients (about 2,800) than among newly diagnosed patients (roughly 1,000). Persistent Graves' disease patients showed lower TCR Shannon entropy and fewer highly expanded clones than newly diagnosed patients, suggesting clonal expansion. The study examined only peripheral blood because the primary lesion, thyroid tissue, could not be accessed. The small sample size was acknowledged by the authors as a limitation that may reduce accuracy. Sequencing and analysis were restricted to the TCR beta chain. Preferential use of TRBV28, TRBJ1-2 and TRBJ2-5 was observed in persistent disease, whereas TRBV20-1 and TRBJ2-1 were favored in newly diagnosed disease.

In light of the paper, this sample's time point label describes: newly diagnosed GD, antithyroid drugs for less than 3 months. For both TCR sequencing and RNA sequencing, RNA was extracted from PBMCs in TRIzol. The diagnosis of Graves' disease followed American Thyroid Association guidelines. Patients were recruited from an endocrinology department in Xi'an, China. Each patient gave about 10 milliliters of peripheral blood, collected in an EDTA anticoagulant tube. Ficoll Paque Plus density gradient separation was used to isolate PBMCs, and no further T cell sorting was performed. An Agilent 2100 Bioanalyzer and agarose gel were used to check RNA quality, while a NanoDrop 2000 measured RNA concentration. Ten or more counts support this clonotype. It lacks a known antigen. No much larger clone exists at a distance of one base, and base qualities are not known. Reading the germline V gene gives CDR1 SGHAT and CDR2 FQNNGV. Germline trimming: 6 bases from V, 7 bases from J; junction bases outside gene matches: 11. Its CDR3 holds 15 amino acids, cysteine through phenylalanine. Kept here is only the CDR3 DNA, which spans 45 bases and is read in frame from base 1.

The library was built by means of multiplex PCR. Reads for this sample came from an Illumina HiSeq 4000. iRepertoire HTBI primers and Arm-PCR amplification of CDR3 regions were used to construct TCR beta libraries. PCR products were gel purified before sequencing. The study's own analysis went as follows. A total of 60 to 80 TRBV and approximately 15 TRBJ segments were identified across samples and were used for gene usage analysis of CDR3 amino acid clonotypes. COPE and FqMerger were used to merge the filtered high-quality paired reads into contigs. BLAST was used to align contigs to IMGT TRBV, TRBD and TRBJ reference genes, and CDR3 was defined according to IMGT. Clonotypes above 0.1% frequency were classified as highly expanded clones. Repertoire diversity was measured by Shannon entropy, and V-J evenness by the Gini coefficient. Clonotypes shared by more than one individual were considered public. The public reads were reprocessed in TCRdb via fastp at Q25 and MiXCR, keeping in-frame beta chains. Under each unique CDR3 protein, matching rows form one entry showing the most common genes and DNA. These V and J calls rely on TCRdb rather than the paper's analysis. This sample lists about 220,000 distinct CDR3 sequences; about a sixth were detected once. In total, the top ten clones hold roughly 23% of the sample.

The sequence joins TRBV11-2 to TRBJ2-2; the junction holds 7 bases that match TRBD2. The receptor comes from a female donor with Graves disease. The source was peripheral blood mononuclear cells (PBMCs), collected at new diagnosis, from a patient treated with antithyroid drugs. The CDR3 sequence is CASSSLGRDFGELFF. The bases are TGTGCCAGCAGTTCTTTGGGGAGGGATTTCGGGGAGCTGTTTTTT.